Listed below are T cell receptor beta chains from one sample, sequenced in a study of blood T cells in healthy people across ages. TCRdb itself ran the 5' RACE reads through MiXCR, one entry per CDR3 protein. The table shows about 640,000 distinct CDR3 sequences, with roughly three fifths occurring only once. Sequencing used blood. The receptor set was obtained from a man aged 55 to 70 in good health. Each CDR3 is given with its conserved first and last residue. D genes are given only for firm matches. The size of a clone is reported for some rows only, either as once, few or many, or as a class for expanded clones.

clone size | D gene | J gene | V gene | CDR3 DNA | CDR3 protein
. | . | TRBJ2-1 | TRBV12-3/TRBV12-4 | TGTGCCAGCAGTTTCACAGGTTTACTGAGCTCCTACAATGAGCAGTTCTTC | CASSFTGLLSSYNEQFF
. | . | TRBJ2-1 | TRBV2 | TGTGCCAGCAGTGCGGCCATTCTCAATGAGCAGTTCTTC | CASSAAILNEQFF
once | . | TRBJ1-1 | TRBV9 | TGTGCCAGCAGCCCCTTTGGACAGTGGGAGGGAGCTTTCTTT | CASSPFGQWEGAFF
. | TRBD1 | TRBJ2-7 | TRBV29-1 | TGCAGCGTGGCGGACAGGGGGGGGTCCACCTACGAGCAGTACTTC | CSVADRGGSTYEQYF
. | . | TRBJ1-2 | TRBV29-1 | TGCAGCGTTGAAGATCGGGCAGCGAGTAACTATGGCTACACCTTC | CSVEDRAASNYGYTF
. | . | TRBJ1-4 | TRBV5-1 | TGCGCCAGCAGCCGCGGGGGGGGTGAAAAACTGTTTTTT | CASSRGGGEKLFF
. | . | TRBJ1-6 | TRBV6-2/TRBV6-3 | TGTGCCAGCAGTTACGACAGCCTGAATAATTCACCCCTCCACTTT | CASSYDSLNNSPLHF
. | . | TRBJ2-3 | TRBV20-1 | TGCCGCAGGGTGACAGATACGCAGTATTTT | CRRVTDTQYF
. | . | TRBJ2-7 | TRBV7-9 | TGTGCCAGCAGCTTAGCGGGGCAAGCCTACGAGCAGTACTTC | CASSLAGQAYEQYF
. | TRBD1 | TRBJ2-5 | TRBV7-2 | TGTGCCAGCAGCTTAGACACGGCAGGGGGAGAGACCCAGTACTTC | CASSLDTAGGETQYF
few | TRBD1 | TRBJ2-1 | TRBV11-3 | TGTGCCAGCAGCCCCAGACAGGGAAACTACAATGAGCAGTTCTTC | CASSPRQGNYNEQFF
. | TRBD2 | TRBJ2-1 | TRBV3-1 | TGTGCCAGCAGAAGGGGACTAGCGGGGAATGAGCAGTTCTTC | CASRRGLAGNEQFF
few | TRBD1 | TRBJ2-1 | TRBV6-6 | TGTGCCAGCAGTTACAGGGACAGGGTCAATGAGCAGTTCTTC | CASSYRDRVNEQFF
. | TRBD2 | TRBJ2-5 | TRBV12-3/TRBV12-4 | TGTGCCAGCAGTAAGACTAGCTGGGGTACCCAGTACTTC | CASSKTSWGTQYF
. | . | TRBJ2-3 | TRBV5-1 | TGCGCCAGCAGCCGCCCTGCAGGGGAGACAGATACGCAGTATTTT | CASSRPAGETDTQYF